These 27 T cell receptor beta chains were sequenced from one sample in a study of response to subunit inactivated influenza vaccine. MiXCR, applied by TCRdb to the RT-PCR reads, yields one record per CDR3 protein. The sample holds about 480,000 distinct CDR3 sequences, 25% seen once. The material sequenced was CD4+ T cells sorted from PBMCs, taken around 5 days after vaccination. The origin of the receptors is a man aged 50 or older who received an inactivated influenza vaccine.

V and J are TRBV7-2 and TRBJ2-2; tentatively, D is TRBD1 or TRBD2 (7 bases each). Germline V lookup: CDR1 SGHTA, CDR2 FQGNSA. V was trimmed by 5 bases and J by 4 bases, leaving 20 bases between them. The length of the CDR3 is 17 residues. The CDR3 DNA is TGTGCCAGCAGCCCAGGGGGGGCGCGTGCACTCACCGGGGAGCTGTTTTTT. Protein product: CASSPGGARALTGELFF.

This clonotype has just a few counts. The chain carries TRBV20-1 and TRBJ2-3, with 8 bases matching TRBD1. This CDR3 spans 17 amino acids. Germline values: CDR1 DFQATT, CDR2 SNEGSKA (reference sequence). J gave up 0 bases and V 3 bases, and 11 bases lay outside the gene matches. CDR3 residues: CSASRGTGGLSTDTQYF. In DNA, the CDR3 is TGCAGTGCTAGTAGGGGGACAGGCGGACTAAGCACAGATACGCAGTATTTT.

This clonotype was counted only a few times. The chain couples TRBV24-1 to TRBJ1-3; D possibly corresponds to TRBD1 (6 bases). The CDR3 covers 13 residues. V was clipped by 6 bases and J by 4 bases, with 9 bases between them. Germline-derived CDR1 and CDR2 are KGHDR and SFDVKD. CDR3 protein: CATSPGAGNTIYF. CDR3 DNA sequence: TGTGCCACCAGTCCAGGGGCAGGAAACACCATATATTTT.

This clonotype was found a few times. J is TRBJ2-1 and V is TRBV4-1; D not resolved. Trimming shortened V by 1 base and J by 0 bases, and 19 bases separated the two germline ends. Germline V lookup: CDR1 MGHRA, CDR2 YSYEKL. The CDR3 contains 19 residues. CDR3 loop: CASSQVVRILGSSYNEQFF. CDR3 bases: TGCGCCAGCAGCCAAGTGGTACGAATCCTCGGGTCCTCCTACAATGAGCAGTTCTTC.

This clonotype showed up just a few times. This chain connects TRBV6-1 to TRBJ2-7; 10 bases fit TRBD2. Germline-derived CDR1 and CDR2 are MNHNS and SASEGT. V lost 8 bases to trimming and J lost 4 bases; unmatched junction nucleotides: 8. The CDR3 is 14 residues long. As DNA, the CDR3 is TGTGCCAGCCGGAGAACTAGCGGGATATACGAGCAGTACTTC. Amino acids: CASRRTSGIYEQYF.

The CDR3 spells CASSLDLAGAGETQYF. The DNA of the CDR3 is TGCGCCAGCAGCTTGGACCTAGCGGGAGCAGGGGAGACCCAGTACTTC. The chain has TRBV5-1 and TRBJ2-5; TRBD2 aligns across 10 bases. The CDR3 is 16 residues long. Germline CDR1 SGHRS, CDR2 YFSETQ. V lost 0 bases and J lost 5; bases outside the gene matches: 7.

The chain couples TRBV6-2 or TRBV6-3 to TRBJ2-2; no definite D call. The CDR3 loop spans 15 amino acids. V was shortened by 2 bases and J by 0 bases, with 7 bases between the two germline ends. Germline V lookup: CDR1 MNHEY, CDR2 SVGEGT. The CDR3 DNA reads as TGTGCCAGCAGTTACGCGCTGACGAACACCGGGGAGCTGTTTTTT. It codes for CASSYALTNTGELFF.

The J gene is TRBJ2-2, the V gene TRBV5-1; D gene ambiguous. Trimming cost V 0 bases and J 5 bases, with 8 bases left between them. This CDR3 has 14 residues. In germline, CDR1 is SGHRS, CDR2 YFSETQ. CDR3 sequence: CASSLATATGELFF. DNA of the CDR3: TGCGCCAGCAGCTTGGCAACAGCTACCGGGGAGCTGTTTTTT.

This clonotype was detected only a few times. The genes are TRBV7-2 and TRBJ2-4, with D perhaps matching TRBD1 or TRBD2 (6 bases each). This CDR3 region has 15 residues. Germline V CDR1 and CDR2: SGHTA, FQGNSA. Trimming removed 1 base at V and 5 bases at J, with 12 bases between. CDR3 region: CASSLVGGTQNIQYF. CDR3 nucleotides: TGTGCCAGCAGCTTAGTAGGGGGGACACAAAACATTCAGTACTTC.

V and J are TRBV5-1 and TRBJ2-1, with 8 bases fitting TRBD1. Germline loops: CDR1 SGHRS, CDR2 YFSETQ. J was trimmed by 4 bases and V by 2 bases; bases with no gene match: 5. The CDR3 loop spans 15 amino acids. The CDR3 region has the DNA TGCGCCAGCAGCTTAAGACAGGGGTATTACAATGAGCAGTTCTTC. Residues: CASSLRQGYYNEQFF.

J is TRBJ2-7 and V is TRBV21-1. TRBV21-1 is a known pseudogene. The CDR3 spans 16 residues. In nucleotides, the CDR3 is TGTGCCAGCAGCAATTTAGACCGGAGTCTCTCCTACGAGCAGTACTTC. The encoded protein is CASSNLDRSLSYEQYF.

This clonotype has a handful of counts. The chain recombines TRBV12-3 or TRBV12-4 with TRBJ2-1; 11 bases agree with TRBD2. J lost 10 bases, V lost 6 bases, and 11 bases had no gene match. The CDR3 loop spans 15 amino acids. CDR3 in amino acids: CASRSSGGARGEQFF. CDR3 DNA: TGTGCCAGCAGAAGTAGCGGGGGGGCAAGGGGGGAGCAGTTCTTC.

The chain recombines TRBV7-2 with TRBJ2-7; 10 nucleotides agree with TRBD1. CDR3 length: 16 amino acids. The germline V gene has CDR1 SGHTA and CDR2 FQGNSA. V shed 2 bases and J 6 bases; nucleotides not matched to a gene: 10. The DNA of the CDR3 is TGTGCCAGCAGCTTACTCTCCGGGACAGGGGCTTCCGAGCAGTACTTC. This gives the protein CASSLLSGTGASEQYF. Combining the CDR3 with reference TRBV7-2 and TRBJ2-7 gives the whole variable domain GAGVSQSPSNKVTEKGKDVELRCDPISGHTALYWYRQSLGQGLEFLIYFQGNSAPDKSGLPSDRFSAERTGGSVSTLTIQRTQQEDSAVYLCASSLLSGTGASEQYFGPGTRLTVT.

The rearrangement links TRBV28 to TRBJ1-1; 11 positions agree with TRBD1. The length of the CDR3 is 15 residues. J lost 6 bases, V lost 6 bases, and 9 bases had no gene match. Germline V gene sequence: CDR1 MDHEN, CDR2 SYDVKM. In DNA, the CDR3 is TGTGCCAGCAGACCGCGGACAGGGGGCATCGCTGAAGCTTTCTTT. Translation gives CASRPRTGGIAEAFF. The full variable domain, rest sourced from reference TRBV28 and TRBJ1-1, is DVKVTQSSRYLVKRTGEKVFLECVQDMDHENMFWYRQDPGLGLRLIYFSYDVKMKEKGDIPEGYSVSREKKERFSLILESASTNQTSMYLCASRPRTGGIAEAFFGQGTRLTVV.

V gene TRBV15 combines with J gene TRBJ2-1; 8 positions agree with TRBD1. The CDR3 extends over 13 amino acids. The V and J ends lost 0 bases and 13 bases, in that order; junction bases with no gene match: 5. Germline V gene data show CDR1 as LNHNV and CDR2 as YYDKDF (reference sequence). CDR3 sequence reads: CATSRDTGQVQFF. CDR3 sequence (DNA): TGTGCCACCAGCAGAGATACGGGACAGGTCCAGTTCTTC.

This clonotype was observed many times. The chain has TRBV5-1 and TRBJ1-5; maybe TRBD1 (6 bases). There are 14 residues in the CDR3. V was cut by 4 bases and J by 1 base, with 9 bases left in between. Germline CDR1 and CDR2: SGHRS and YFSETQ. In DNA, the CDR3 is TGCGCCAGCAGCCCCGGACAGAGCAATCAGCCCCAGCATTTT. This translates into CASSPGQSNQPQHF.

This clonotype was counted a few times. The rearrangement links TRBV28 to TRBJ2-6; no clear D gene. The CDR3 contains 15 residues. The germline gives CDR1 MDHEN, CDR2 SYDVKM. The V end lost 5 bases, the J end lost 2 bases, and 10 bases lay between the germline ends. CDR3 nucleotide sequence: TGTGCCAGCAGTCCTAGTGGGGCTGGGGCCAACGTCCTGACTTTC. Translated: CASSPSGAGANVLTF.

This chain links TRBV12-3 or TRBV12-4 with TRBJ1-1; unclear D gene. The germline V and J ends were trimmed by 0 bases and 5 bases, with 10 bases remaining between them. CDR3 length: 14 amino acids. The CDR3 spells CASSLAHRGTEAFF. In DNA, the CDR3 is TGTGCCAGCAGTTTAGCGCACCGGGGAACTGAAGCTTTCTTT.

The chain uses TRBV5-1 and TRBJ2-7; 10 nucleotides line up with TRBD2. Per the germline V gene, CDR1 is SGHRS and CDR2 is YFSETQ. The CDR3 totals 17 residues. V gave up 0 bases and J gave up 6 bases; unmatched junction bases: 12. This CDR3 is CASSLAPSGGDASEQYF. The CDR3 coding sequence is TGCGCCAGCAGCTTGGCCCCTAGCGGGGGAGACGCATCCGAGCAGTACTTC.

CDR3 sequence reads: CASSPPGLAGGNYNEQFF. The CDR3 bases are TGTGCCAGCTCACCACCCGGACTAGCGGGAGGCAACTACAATGAGCAGTTCTTC. The rearrangement links TRBV18 to TRBJ2-1; 14 positions agree with TRBD2. CDR1 is KGHSH, CDR2 LQKENI, per germline. V shed 0 bases, J shed 3 bases, and the junction held 4 bases outside the gene matches. CDR3 length: 18 amino acids.

This clonotype was detected a few times. This sequence joins TRBV20-1 and TRBJ2-4, with D maybe TRBD2 (5 bases). The V gene lost 6 bases and the J gene lost 2 bases, with 23 bases spanning the gap. The CDR3 is 17 amino acids. The V gene's germline CDR1 is DFQATT and CDR2 SNEGSKA (reference sequence). The CDR3 reads CSAPILASPWTKNIQYF. The CDR3 DNA sequence: TGCAGTGCCCCGATTCTAGCATCGCCTTGGACCAAAAACATTCAGTACTTC.

The V gene is TRBV20-1, the J gene TRBJ2-1; 8 bases match TRBD1. V trimming: 1 base; J trimming: 7 bases; junction bases outside the gene matches: 9. This CDR3 is built from 15 residues. Germline V gives CDR1 DFQATT, CDR2 SNEGSKA (reference sequence). CDR3 region: CSARVGTGLSNEQFF. For the CDR3, the DNA is TGCAGTGCTAGAGTTGGGACAGGTCTTTCGAATGAGCAGTTCTTC.

The rearrangement links TRBV7-9 to TRBJ2-7; D is unclear. This CDR3 has 14 amino acids. Germline loops: CDR1 SEHNR, CDR2 FQNEAQ (reference sequence). Trimming pared 1 base from V and 2 bases from J, leaving 9 bases between. CDR3 region: CASSLGPGPYEQYF. CDR3 DNA sequence: TGTGCCAGCAGCTTAGGTCCAGGTCCCTACGAGCAGTACTTC.

At least ten counts were recorded for this clonotype. The V gene is TRBV20-1, the J gene TRBJ2-1; 12 bases agree with TRBD2. The CDR3 runs to 14 residues. Per the germline V gene, CDR1 is DFQATT and CDR2 is SNEGSKA (reference sequence). J lost 8 bases, V lost 5 bases, and 7 bases had no gene match. CDR3 in amino acids: CSAPSGGGAHEQFF. The DNA for the CDR3 is TGCAGTGCTCCTAGCGGGGGGGGGGCTCATGAGCAGTTCTTC.

The chain is built from TRBV18 and TRBJ2-5; D is uncertain. Trimming removed 3 bases at V and 4 bases at J, with 12 bases between. Germline V gives CDR1 KGHSH, CDR2 LQKENI. This CDR3 has 14 amino acids. CDR3 protein: CASSPPQLRETQYF. The CDR3 nucleotides are TGTGCCAGCTCACCGCCCCAGTTAAGAGAGACCCAGTACTTC.

The rearrangement links TRBV29-1 to TRBJ2-1; TRBD2 might be the D (6 bases). This CDR3 has 13 residues. V was trimmed by 6 bases and J by 7 bases, leaving 16 bases between them. CDR1 is SQVTM, CDR2 ANQGSEA, per germline. This CDR3 reads CSVRGTLGNEQFF. The DNA of the CDR3 is TGCAGCGTCCGGGGGACCCTTGGGAATGAGCAGTTCTTC.

This clonotype turned up a few times. The chain joins TRBV20-1 to TRBJ2-1, with 7 nucleotides matching TRBD2. The CDR3 is made up of 16 amino acids. Germline V CDR1 and CDR2: DFQATT, SNEGSKA (reference sequence). With V trimmed by 5 bases and J by 0 bases, 10 bases remained unmatched. The CDR3 region has the DNA TGCAGTGCTGGGGGGGGGATGGCGGCCTCCTACAATGAGCAGTTCTTC. Residues: CSAGGGMAASYNEQFF.